A single sample gave rise to the 29 T cell receptor beta chains below, sequenced in a study of identical twins. TCRdb re-called the 5' RACE reads through MiXCR, storing one row per CDR3 protein. The table shows some 500,000 distinct CDR3 sequences, with nearly 10% occurring only once. This same sample was also taken into another study, of yellow fever vaccine responses in identical twins.

Sequenced sample: PBMCs. Every receptor here comes from a woman aged 18-29 years in good health.

V gene TRBV7-2 combines with J gene TRBJ1-1, with D tentatively TRBD1 (5 bases). Trimming stripped 5 bases from V and 1 base from J, with 14 bases between. Germline CDR1 reads SGHTA; CDR2 reads FQGNSA. This CDR3 has 15 amino acids. The CDR3 DNA reads as TGTGCCAGCAGCCCACTTGGGGCCGAGAACACTGAAGCTTTCTTT. This codes for CASSPLGAENTEAFF.

In its sample, this clonotype was seen a few times. The rearrangement uses TRBV20-1 and TRBJ2-1; no definite D call. The germline V gene has CDR1 DFQATT and CDR2 SNEGSKA (reference sequence). The V end was cut by 1 base, the J end by 3 bases, with 7 bases between. There are 13 residues in the CDR3. CDR3 in amino acids: CSARGADYNEQFF. The CDR3 DNA is TGCAGTGCTAGAGGGGCCGACTACAATGAGCAGTTCTTC.

The J gene is TRBJ2-1, the V gene TRBV6-1, with TRBD2 identical over 9 bases. CDR3 length: 13 amino acids. The germline CDR1 and CDR2 sequences are MNHNS and SASEGT. J gave up 9 bases and V 5 bases, and 5 bases lay outside the gene matches. The CDR3, as DNA: TGTGCCAGCAGTCGCGGGGGGGCGGGTGAGCAGTTCTTC. This gives the protein CASSRGGAGEQFF.

The rearrangement joins TRBV4-2 to TRBJ2-2; TRBD1 is a possible D gene (6 bases). The CDR3 contains 18 residues. Germline assignment: CDR1 LGHNA and CDR2 YNFKEQ. V was clipped by 0 bases and J by 2 bases, with 16 bases between them. The CDR3 bases are TGTGCCAGCAGCCAAGATTCCGGGATGGGGGCAAACACCGGGGAGCTGTTTTTT. Translated, it gives CASSQDSGMGANTGELFF.

As concerns this clonotype: At one boundary the junction diverges from the germline segment, which might be a read error. The V call is TRBV18, the J call TRBJ2-3, with D tentatively TRBD1 or TRBD2 (5 bases each). The germline V gene has CDR1 KGHSH and CDR2 LQKENI. The CDR3 contains 15 residues. CDR3 sequence (DNA): TGTGCCAGCTCACTTTCCATAGCGTCCACAGGTACGCAGTATTTT. It translates to CASSLSIASTGTQYF. The full variable domain, in which reference TRBV18 and TRBJ2-3 provide the parts outside the CDR3, is NAGVMQNPRHLVRRRGQEARLRCSPMKGHSHVYWYRQLPEEGLKFMVYLQKENIIDESGMPKERFSAEFPKEGPSILRIQQVVRGDSAAYFCASSLSIASTGTQYFGPGTRLTVL.

Worth noting for this clonotype: An end of the junction differs from the germline gene, which may be a read error. The rearrangement joins TRBV6-6 to TRBJ2-5, with D perhaps matching TRBD1 (6 bases). CDR3 size: 13 residues. Germline V gene lookup returns CDR1 MNHNY and CDR2 SVGAGI (reference sequence). CDR3 bases: TGTGCCAGCAGTGTCGGGACACCAGAGTCCCAGTACTTC. This sequence encodes CASSVGTPESQYF.

In its sample, this clonotype was seen many times. This chain uses TRBV4-3 with TRBJ2-2, with TRBD2 matching over 10 bases. V gave up 1 base and J gave up 1 base; unmatched junction bases: 0. CDR3 length: 16 residues. The germline V gene encodes CDR1 LGHNA and CDR2 YSLEER. The CDR3 here is CASSQGLAGNTGELFF. CDR3 DNA: TGCGCCAGCAGCCAAGGACTAGCGGGGAACACCGGGGAGCTGTTTTTT.

The chain employs TRBV20-1 and TRBJ1-5; D unclear. The germline gives CDR1 DFQATT, CDR2 SNEGSKA (reference sequence). The CDR3 spans 14 residues. V lost 2 bases to trimming and J lost 3 bases, with 11 bases between them. The CDR3 bases are TGCAGTGCTAGATACTACGCGTCCAATCAGCCCCAGCATTTT. It specifies CSARYYASNQPQHF.

This clonotype was seen a handful of times. The gene calls are TRBV9 and TRBJ2-7, with D perhaps assigned TRBD1 or TRBD2 (5 bases each). Germline assignment: CDR1 SGDLS and CDR2 YYNGEE. V lost 1 base to trimming and J lost 6 bases, with 11 bases between them. There are 13 residues in the CDR3. CDR3 in DNA: TGTGCCAGCAGCGTACGAGGGGCCTCCGAGCAGTACTTC. Translating it yields CASSVRGASEQYF.

The table lists this clonotype with a few counts. This chain joins TRBV28 and TRBJ2-7, with a weak D call TRBD1 (6 bases). V shed 5 bases and J shed 6 bases, with 17 bases lying between them. The CDR3 has 14 residues. Germline-derived CDR1 and CDR2 are MDHEN and SYDVKM. CDR3 in DNA: TGTGCCAGCAGTGCCCCCTCAGGGGTTTTCGAGCAGTACTTC. Amino acid sequence: CASSAPSGVFEQYF. Using reference TRBV28 and TRBJ2-7 for the parts outside the CDR3, the full variable domain is DVKVTQSSRYLVKRTGEKVFLECVQDMDHENMFWYRQDPGLGLRLIYFSYDVKMKEKGDIPEGYSVSREKKERFSLILESASTNQTSMYLCASSAPSGVFEQYFGPGTRLTVT.

This clonotype turned up a few times. The rearrangement uses TRBV5-1 and TRBJ1-2; no reliable D call. Germline CDR1 SGHRS, CDR2 YFSETQ. The CDR3 is made up of 15 amino acids. V lost 0 bases and J 2 bases, leaving 11 bases between the germline ends. CDR3 region: CASSLVPGSNYGYTF. In DNA form, the CDR3 reads TGCGCCAGCAGCTTGGTTCCGGGAAGCAACTATGGCTACACCTTC. The complete variable domain, with remaining parts taken from reference TRBV5-1 and TRBJ1-2, reads KAGVTQTPRYLIKTRGQQVTLSCSPISGHRSVSWYQQTPGQGLQFLFEYFSETQRNKGNFPGRFSGRQFSNSRSEMNVSTLELGDSALYLCASSLVPGSNYGYTFGSGTRLTVV.

This clonotype showed up just a few times. The chain links TRBV6-1 to TRBJ2-7; a weak D match, TRBD1 (6 bases). Germline assignment: CDR1 MNHNS and CDR2 SASEGT. The CDR3 has 16 residues. With 5 bases removed from V and 0 bases from J, the gap between germline ends came to 17 bases. The DNA of the CDR3 is TGTGCCAGCAGTCCAAAGGACAGACCAACCTCCTACGAGCAGTACTTC. Encoded protein: CASSPKDRPTSYEQYF.

The chain is built from TRBV20-1 and TRBJ1-1; D uncertain. This CDR3 is 14 amino acids long. Germline values: CDR1 DFQATT, CDR2 SNEGSKA (reference sequence). The V end was cut by 3 bases, the J end by 1 base, with 12 bases between. The CDR3 reads CSASTLTANTEAFF. The CDR3, as DNA: TGCAGTGCTAGTACTTTGACGGCGAACACTGAAGCTTTCTTT.

In this sample, this clonotype turned up a few times. The chain links TRBV29-1 to TRBJ2-2, with D perhaps matching TRBD2 (7 bases). The germline CDR1 and CDR2 sequences are SQVTM and ANQGSEA. The CDR3 spans 16 residues. V gave up 4 bases and J gave up 5 bases, with 20 bases separating them. The DNA of the CDR3 is TGCAGCGTTGTGGGGGGGCGAGGATGGGGAACCGGGGAGCTGTTTTTT. Amino acid sequence: CSVVGGRGWGTGELFF.

The sample holds many counts of this clonotype. The chain recombines TRBV18 with TRBJ2-1; D perhaps matches TRBD2 (7 bases). V dropped 4 bases and J dropped 6 bases, with 10 bases sitting between them. CDR3 length: 13 residues. Germline loops: CDR1 KGHSH, CDR2 LQKENI. The CDR3 region is CASSRGGLNEQFF. In nucleotides, the CDR3 is TGTGCCAGCTCACGGGGGGGCCTCAATGAGCAGTTCTTC.

The chain carries TRBV3-1 and TRBJ2-3, with a tentative D call TRBD2 (6 bases). CDR3 size: 17 residues. V gave up 2 bases and J gave up 0 bases, with 15 bases separating them. Looked up from germline, CDR1 is LGHDT and CDR2 is YNNKEL (reference sequence). CDR3 sequence reads: CASSQWRPGLSTDTQYF. CDR3 coding DNA: TGTGCCAGCAGCCAATGGCGCCCGGGACTGAGCACAGATACGCAGTATTTT.

The CDR3 DNA sequence: TGTGCCAGCAGCCAAAGCGGGGATCGGTCACCCCTCCACTTT. This gives the protein CASSQSGDRSPLHF. The gene calls are TRBV3-1 and TRBJ1-6; no firm D call. Germline CDR1 reads LGHDT; CDR2 reads YNNKEL (reference sequence). The CDR3 is 14 residues long. The ends were cut back, 2 bases at V and 10 bases at J, with 12 bases in the middle.

This clonotype occurred many times. This sequence joins TRBV28 and TRBJ1-2; TRBD1 matches 9 bases. Germline loops: CDR1 MDHEN, CDR2 SYDVKM. J was trimmed by 4 bases and V by 9 bases; bases with no gene match: 12. The CDR3 loop spans 15 amino acids. The CDR3 sequence is CASSPGTGRRYGYTF. The CDR3 region has the DNA TGTGCCAGTAGTCCAGGGACAGGGCGACGCTATGGCTACACCTTC.

The V call is TRBV7-2, the J call TRBJ2-3; D uncertain. V lost 0 bases, J lost 2 bases, and 6 bases lay in between. Germline V lookup: CDR1 SGHTA, CDR2 FQGNSA. This CDR3 is 14 amino acids long. The CDR3 loop reads CASSLAPLTDTQYF. The CDR3 DNA reads TGTGCCAGCAGCTTAGCTCCCCTCACAGATACGCAGTATTTT. The whole variable domain, filled in from reference TRBV7-2 and TRBJ2-3, reads GAGVSQSPSNKVTEKGKDVELRCDPISGHTALYWYRQSLGQGLEFLIYFQGNSAPDKSGLPSDRFSAERTGGSVSTLTIQRTQQEDSAVYLCASSLAPLTDTQYFGPGTRLTVL.

V and J are TRBV7-2 and TRBJ2-3; D is ambiguous. The CDR3 is made up of 17 amino acids. V gave up 0 bases and J gave up 7 bases, with 20 bases separating them. Germline V gene data show CDR1 as SGHTA and CDR2 as FQGNSA. CDR3 protein: CASSLAWTGANHYTQYF. The CDR3 DNA is TGTGCCAGCAGCTTAGCGTGGACCGGAGCCAACCATTATACGCAGTATTTT.

J is TRBJ2-7 and V is TRBV9, with D hard to call. The CDR3 is 13 amino acids. V shed 4 bases and J shed 8 bases, with 16 bases lying between them. The germline V gene has CDR1 SGDLS and CDR2 YYNGEE. DNA of the CDR3: TGTGCCAGCAGCTTCAGCCCGACGGCGCAGCAGTACTTC. It specifies CASSFSPTAQQYF.

There are a few counts of this clonotype. The chain carries TRBV6-2 or TRBV6-3 and TRBJ2-3, with TRBD2 as a possible D gene (5 bases). This CDR3 is 17 amino acids long. CDR1 MNHEY and CDR2 SVGEGT come from the germline V gene. V was trimmed by 0 bases and J by 3 bases, leaving 16 bases between them. In nucleotides, the CDR3 is TGTGCCAGCAGTTACTCGCCCGTCTCGGGGAATACAGATACGCAGTATTTT. It is translated as CASSYSPVSGNTDTQYF.

This clonotype was seen a handful of times. This sequence joins TRBV13 and TRBJ2-1; D gene unclear. Trimming took off 7 bases at V and 0 bases at J, with 25 bases between the two ends. The CDR3 sequence is 19 residues long. The germline gives CDR1 PRHDT, CDR2 FYEKMQ (reference sequence). In DNA form, the CDR3 reads TGTGCCAGCACCCTCCTCTCCCCTGTAGACGAAAGCTCCTACAATGAGCAGTTCTTC. It is translated as CASTLLSPVDESSYNEQFF.

This clonotype was seen only a few times. The rearrangement joins TRBV29-1 to TRBJ2-3; TRBD1 aligns across 7 bases. The CDR3 spans 14 residues. CDR1 is SQVTM, CDR2 ANQGSEA, per germline. J gave up 2 bases and V 4 bases, and 6 bases lay outside the gene matches. CDR3: CSVGTGQLTDTQYF. The CDR3 DNA reads as TGCAGCGTTGGGACAGGCCAACTCACAGATACGCAGTATTTT.

At least ten counts were recorded for this clonotype. J is TRBJ2-1 and V is TRBV20-1; 7 nucleotides agree with TRBD2. Germline values: CDR1 DFQATT, CDR2 SNEGSKA (reference sequence). The ends lost 1 base at V and 8 bases at J; junction bases unmatched: 11. The CDR3 spans 15 residues. CDR3 protein: CSARASGQVGDEQFF. The CDR3 nucleotides read TGCAGTGCTAGAGCTAGCGGTCAGGTCGGCGATGAGCAGTTCTTC.

The CDR3 nucleotides read TGCAGCGTCGGGCAGGGGGATTACTCTGGGGCCAACGTCCTGACTTTC. It is translated as CSVGQGDYSGANVLTF. The chain combines TRBV29-1 with TRBJ2-6, with 7 bases fitting TRBD1. The CDR3 totals 16 residues. The V and J ends lost 6 bases and 0 bases, in that order; junction bases with no gene match: 8. Per the germline V gene, CDR1 is SQVTM and CDR2 is ANQGSEA.

The CDR3 loop reads CASSNRTSGAYEQFF. The CDR3, as DNA: TGTGCCAGCAGCAACCGGACTAGCGGGGCATATGAGCAGTTCTTC. This chain joins TRBV11-2 and TRBJ2-1; 12 nucleotides line up with TRBD2. The CDR3 runs 15 residues. CDR1 and CDR2 (germline): SGHAT, FQNNGV. Germline trimming cut 5 bases from V and 8 bases from J; bases unmatched to any gene: 7.

There are many counts of this clonotype. The chain employs TRBV11-2 and TRBJ2-7; 12 bases are a match to TRBD2. The CDR3 runs to 19 residues. The germline V gene has CDR1 SGHAT and CDR2 FQNNGV. The junction had 16 bases not matched to a gene; V was cut back by 5 bases and J by 2 bases. CDR3 in DNA: TGTGCCAGCAGCCTACTAGGGCCTAGCGGGAGGGCCCGTGCCTACGAGCAGTACTTC. It is translated as CASSLLGPSGRARAYEQYF.

The chain combines TRBV14 with TRBJ2-5; 7 bases are a match to TRBD1. Germline V gene lookup returns CDR1 SGHDN and CDR2 FVKESK. V lost 4 bases, J lost 4 bases, and 6 bases stayed unmatched. The CDR3 consists of 14 residues. The CDR3 is CASSRNRGSETQYF. CDR3 in DNA: TGTGCCAGCAGCCGCAACAGGGGATCAGAGACCCAGTACTTC.